This is a list of T cell receptor beta chains from one sample in a study of blood T cell repertoires in COVID-19. Assay: immunoSEQ multiplex PCR; the TCRdb copy retains only in-frame clones and omits some. This table holds 250,000 to 350,000 clones, over 75% found once. Sequenced sample: peripheral blood. Receptors originate from a woman aged 45-59 years with active or convalescent COVID-19. Both conserved end residues are part of each CDR3. The D gene is left open where the match is weak. Only part of the rows carry a size: once, few, many, or a class if the clone is expanded.

v_gene: TRBV15; j_gene: TRBJ1-2; d_gene: NA; abundance: few; CDR3nt: TGTGCCACCAGCCCGCCCTCAGACTATGGCTACACCTTC; CDR3aa: CATSPPSDYGYTF
v_gene: TRBV5-4; j_gene: TRBJ2-3; d_gene: TRBD2; abundance: NA; CDR3nt: TGTGCCAGCAGCTTCGAAACTAGCGGGCAAGGCACAGATACGCAGTATTTT; CDR3aa: CASSFETSGQGTDTQYF
v_gene: TRBV6-6; j_gene: TRBJ2-7; d_gene: NA; abundance: NA; CDR3nt: TGTGCCAGCAGTTACTCCGGGGGAACCTACGAGCAGTACTTC; CDR3aa: CASSYSGGTYEQYF
v_gene: TRBV7-2; j_gene: TRBJ1-1; d_gene: NA; abundance: NA; CDR3nt: TGTGCCACCCTATTTAACAGAAACACTGAAGCTTTCTTT; CDR3aa: CATLFNRNTEAFF
v_gene: TRBV5-1; j_gene: TRBJ2-6; d_gene: NA; abundance: NA; CDR3nt: TGCGCCAGCAGCGTGACAGTCTCTGGGGCCAACGTCCTGACTTTC; CDR3aa: CASSVTVSGANVLTF
v_gene: TRBV14; j_gene: TRBJ1-1; d_gene: NA; abundance: NA; CDR3nt: TGTGCCAGCAGCCAAGTCCTACTCAGGGATACGGCGAACCCTGAAGCTTTCTTT; CDR3aa: CASSQVLLRDTANPEAFF
v_gene: TRBV28; j_gene: TRBJ2-7; d_gene: NA; abundance: few; CDR3nt: TGTGCCAGCAGTTTACGGACATCCTACGAGCAGTACTTC; CDR3aa: CASSLRTSYEQYF
v_gene: TRBV7-9; j_gene: TRBJ2-3; d_gene: TRBD1; abundance: NA; CDR3nt: TGTGCCGGAACACAGGGGATCGATGCTAGCACAGATACGCAGTATTTT; CDR3aa: CAGTQGIDASTDTQYF
v_gene: TRBV5-4; j_gene: TRBJ2-7; d_gene: TRBD2; abundance: NA; CDR3nt: TGTGCCAGCAGCTCGTTTACTAGCGGGAGCTACGAGCAGTACTTC; CDR3aa: CASSSFTSGSYEQYF
v_gene: TRBV6-6; j_gene: TRBJ1-2; d_gene: NA; abundance: NA; CDR3nt: TGTGCCAGCAGCTCCACCGGGACACCTAACTATGGCTACACCTTC; CDR3aa: CASSSTGTPNYGYTF
v_gene: TRBV11-3; j_gene: TRBJ2-5; d_gene: TRBD2; abundance: NA; CDR3nt: TGTGCCAGCAGCTTAGGAGGGAGGGCGGGAGAGACCCAGTACTTC; CDR3aa: CASSLGGRAGETQYF
v_gene: TRBV2; j_gene: TRBJ2-2; d_gene: TRBD2; abundance: NA; CDR3nt: TGTGCCAGCAGGGGACTAGCGGGAGATACCGGGGAGCTGTTTTTT; CDR3aa: CASRGLAGDTGELFF
v_gene: TRBV27; j_gene: TRBJ1-2; d_gene: NA; abundance: NA; CDR3nt: TGTGCCAGCAGCCCCAGGACGGGGACAAGGGGCTACACCTTC; CDR3aa: CASSPRTGTRGYTF
v_gene: TRBV4-2; j_gene: TRBJ2-3; d_gene: TRBD1; abundance: NA; CDR3nt: TGTGCCAGCAGACTCAGACAGGGAAGCACAGATACGCAGTATTTT; CDR3aa: CASRLRQGSTDTQYF
v_gene: TRBV7-9; j_gene: TRBJ1-2; d_gene: NA; abundance: NA; CDR3nt: TGTGCCAGCAGCTTAAATTCTGCAGGGTGGACTGGCTACACCTTC; CDR3aa: CASSLNSAGWTGYTF
v_gene: TRBV6-5; j_gene: TRBJ1-1; d_gene: TRBD1; abundance: NA; CDR3nt: TGTGCCAGCAGCCGCGATAACCACAGGGGAACTGAAGCTTTCTTT; CDR3aa: CASSRDNHRGTEAFF
v_gene: TRBV2; j_gene: TRBJ2-3; d_gene: NA; abundance: NA; CDR3nt: TGTGCCAGCAGTGAAGGCCTACCGAACACAGATACGCAGTATTTT; CDR3aa: CASSEGLPNTDTQYF
v_gene: TRBV29-1; j_gene: TRBJ1-2; d_gene: NA; abundance: NA; CDR3nt: TGCAGCGTGTGGGAACTAGGGTTCTATGGCTACACCTTC; CDR3aa: CSVWELGFYGYTF
v_gene: TRBV11-2; j_gene: TRBJ2-7; d_gene: TRBD2; abundance: NA; CDR3nt: TGTGCCAGCAGCTATTTAGCGGGAGCAGGTTCCGAGCAGTACTTC; CDR3aa: CASSYLAGAGSEQYF
v_gene: TRBV28; j_gene: TRBJ2-7; d_gene: TRBD1; abundance: NA; CDR3nt: TGTGCCAGCAGTCAGTTCGGACAGGAACGAAGCTACGAGCAGTACTTC; CDR3aa: CASSQFGQERSYEQYF
v_gene: TRBV27; j_gene: TRBJ1-2; d_gene: NA; abundance: NA; CDR3nt: TGTGCCAGCAGGACTTCGGGGGGGGACTATGGCTACACCTTC; CDR3aa: CASRTSGGDYGYTF
v_gene: TRBV6-5; j_gene: TRBJ1-1; d_gene: NA; abundance: NA; CDR3nt: TGTGCCAGCGGTCGGGGGGGGACTGAAGCTTTCTTT; CDR3aa: CASGRGGTEAFF
v_gene: TRBV6-5; j_gene: TRBJ2-5; d_gene: TRBD2; abundance: once; CDR3nt: TGTGCCAGCAGTTACCCCGGCGGGAGGGCTGAGACCCAGTACTTC; CDR3aa: CASSYPGGRAETQYF
v_gene: TRBV5-6; j_gene: TRBJ2-7; d_gene: NA; abundance: NA; CDR3nt: TGTGCCAGCAGCGACCGGCCGGGAAGCCCCTACGAGCAGTACTTC; CDR3aa: CASSDRPGSPYEQYF
v_gene: TRBV10-3; j_gene: TRBJ2-3; d_gene: TRBD2; abundance: NA; CDR3nt: TGTGCCATCAGGTCCGGGACTAGTACAGATACGCAGTATTTT; CDR3aa: CAIRSGTSTDTQYF
v_gene: TRBV7-2; j_gene: TRBJ2-6; d_gene: NA; abundance: NA; CDR3nt: TGTGCCAGCAGCTTAGGAGGCTCTGGGGCCAACGTCCTGACTTTC; CDR3aa: CASSLGGSGANVLTF
v_gene: TRBV7-2; j_gene: TRBJ2-1; d_gene: TRBD2; abundance: NA; CDR3nt: TGTGCCAGCAGCCCCCCTAACCGGGAGGGTTATGAGCAGTTCTTC; CDR3aa: CASSPPNREGYEQFF
v_gene: TRBV16; j_gene: TRBJ1-2; d_gene: TRBD1; abundance: NA; CDR3nt: TGTGCCAGCACGGGACAGTCTGACTATGGCTACACCTTC; CDR3aa: CASTGQSDYGYTF
v_gene: TRBV5-1; j_gene: TRBJ2-5; d_gene: TRBD1; abundance: NA; CDR3nt: TGCGCCAGCAGCTTGGGCTCAATACCAGGGGGCGGAGAGACCCAGTACTTC; CDR3aa: CASSLGSIPGGGETQYF
v_gene: TRBV24-1; j_gene: TRBJ1-2; d_gene: NA; abundance: NA; CDR3nt: TGTGCCACCAGTGATGGGCCTTGGAGCTACACCTTC; CDR3aa: CATSDGPWSYTF
v_gene: TRBV10-3; j_gene: TRBJ2-5; d_gene: TRBD1; abundance: NA; CDR3nt: TGTGCCATCAGTCCTGACAGGGATTTGGGAGAGACCCAGTACTTC; CDR3aa: CAISPDRDLGETQYF
v_gene: TRBV10-3; j_gene: TRBJ1-4; d_gene: NA; abundance: NA; CDR3nt: TGTGCCATCAGCCGGGGGACCCTACAGGAAAAACTGTTTTTT; CDR3aa: CAISRGTLQEKLFF
v_gene: TRBV28; j_gene: TRBJ2-7; d_gene: TRBD1; abundance: NA; CDR3nt: TGTGCCAGCGTTTTCGCCGGGACAGGGGCGTACGAGCAGTACTTC; CDR3aa: CASVFAGTGAYEQYF
v_gene: TRBV9; j_gene: TRBJ1-5; d_gene: TRBD1; abundance: NA; CDR3nt: TGTGCCAGCAGCGTAGGGACAGGGGATCAGCCCCAGCATTTT; CDR3aa: CASSVGTGDQPQHF
v_gene: TRBV12-5; j_gene: TRBJ1-2; d_gene: NA; abundance: NA; CDR3nt: TGTGCTAGTGGCCGGCAGGGTGAGGAGTACTATGGCTACACCTTC; CDR3aa: CASGRQGEEYYGYTF
v_gene: TRBV2; j_gene: TRBJ2-5; d_gene: NA; abundance: NA; CDR3nt: TGTGCCAGCAGTGACGCGTCACGCGAGACCCAGTACTTC; CDR3aa: CASSDASRETQYF
v_gene: TRBV28; j_gene: TRBJ1-5; d_gene: NA; abundance: NA; CDR3nt: TGTGCCAGCACCGACGGGGTTCAGCCCCAGCATTTT; CDR3aa: CASTDGVQPQHF
v_gene: TRBV5-1; j_gene: TRBJ1-4; d_gene: TRBD1; abundance: NA; CDR3nt: TGCGCCAGCAGCTTATTCAGGGGGAACGGTGAAAAACTGTTTTTT; CDR3aa: CASSLFRGNGEKLFF
v_gene: TRBV11-2; j_gene: TRBJ1-4; d_gene: NA; abundance: once; CDR3nt: TGTGCCAGCAGCTTAGATCAGCTCATCCCGGGGGAAAAACTGTTTTTT; CDR3aa: CASSLDQLIPGEKLFF
v_gene: TRBV7-9; j_gene: TRBJ1-1; d_gene: NA; abundance: NA; CDR3nt: TGTGCCAGCACCGTTGGACAGTTGAACACTGAAGCTTTCTTT; CDR3aa: CASTVGQLNTEAFF
v_gene: TRBV7-2; j_gene: TRBJ2-3; d_gene: NA; abundance: NA; CDR3nt: TGTGCCAGCAGCCCGGGGTGGAGCACAGATACGCAGTATTTT; CDR3aa: CASSPGWSTDTQYF
v_gene: TRBV7-9; j_gene: TRBJ1-5; d_gene: NA; abundance: NA; CDR3nt: TGTGCCAGCAGCTTGTCTGTGTCGGGTCAGCCCCAGCATTTT; CDR3aa: CASSLSVSGQPQHF
v_gene: TRBV6-5; j_gene: TRBJ2-1; d_gene: NA; abundance: NA; CDR3nt: TGTGCCAGCACTGCGGGGCCCTACAATGAGCAGTTCTTC; CDR3aa: CASTAGPYNEQFF
v_gene: TRBV5-4; j_gene: TRBJ2-5; d_gene: NA; abundance: NA; CDR3nt: TGTGCCAGCAGCTTGCGCCAGGTCAGGGAGACCCAGTACTTC; CDR3aa: CASSLRQVRETQYF
v_gene: TRBV10-2; j_gene: TRBJ1-2; d_gene: TRBD1; abundance: NA; CDR3nt: TGCGCCAGCAGTGTGATGGCCCCGGGACAGGGGTATGGCTACACCTTC; CDR3aa: CASSVMAPGQGYGYTF
v_gene: TRBV15; j_gene: TRBJ1-1; d_gene: TRBD1; abundance: once; CDR3nt: TGTGCCACCAGCAGAGATGGACAGGGTAAAGTTTGGGCTTTCTTT; CDR3aa: CATSRDGQGKVWAFF
v_gene: TRBV24-1; j_gene: TRBJ2-2; d_gene: NA; abundance: NA; CDR3nt: TGTGCTCCAACTACGGAGGGGAACACCGGGGAGCTGTTTTTT; CDR3aa: CAPTTEGNTGELFF
v_gene: TRBV5-1; j_gene: TRBJ1-1; d_gene: TRBD1; abundance: NA; CDR3nt: TGCGCCAGCAGCCCCGCCGGACAGGTGCCGAACACTGAAGCTTTCTTT; CDR3aa: CASSPAGQVPNTEAFF
v_gene: TRBV5-4; j_gene: TRBJ2-4; d_gene: NA; abundance: NA; CDR3nt: TGTGCCAGCAGCTTGGTCGGGGGACCTATGCCAGCCAAAAACATTCAGTACTTC; CDR3aa: CASSLVGGPMPAKNIQYF
v_gene: TRBV5-4; j_gene: TRBJ2-1; d_gene: TRBD2; abundance: NA; CDR3nt: TGTGCCAGCAGCTTGATTCCCCGACTAGCGGGGACACTGAATGAGCAGTTCTTC; CDR3aa: CASSLIPRLAGTLNEQFF
v_gene: TRBV5-1; j_gene: TRBJ1-5; d_gene: TRBD1; abundance: NA; CDR3nt: TGCGCCAGCAGCTTGGGGGGAACCGGGACAGGATATCAGCCCCAGCATTTT; CDR3aa: CASSLGGTGTGYQPQHF
v_gene: TRBV27; j_gene: TRBJ2-7; d_gene: TRBD1; abundance: NA; CDR3nt: TGTGCCAGCAGTTCCTTCCCAGGGGGCGTTACCTACGAGCAGTACTTC; CDR3aa: CASSSFPGGVTYEQYF
v_gene: TRBV9; j_gene: TRBJ2-7; d_gene: NA; abundance: NA; CDR3nt: TGTGCCAGCAGCTCGTTAGCGGCCTCCTACGAGCAGTACTTC; CDR3aa: CASSSLAASYEQYF